This TCR beta chain came from a study of control samples from healthy donors and cancer patients. The germline gives CDR1 SGDLS, CDR2 YYNGEE. The CDR3 loop spans 14 amino acids. Trimming removed 2 bases at V and 3 bases at J, with 11 bases between. Assay used: immunoSEQ multiplex PCR; TCRdb lists only in-frame clones, some missing. This table has some 160,000 clones, approximately 91% appearing once. The receptor was derived from a man aged 25-45 years in good health. The V and J genes are TRBV9 and TRBJ1-1; unclear D gene. The sequencing sample was made of blood. CDR3 sequence: CASSVGVMDTEAFF. CDR3 DNA sequence: TGTGCCAGCAGCGTTGGGGTTATGGACACTGAAGCTTTCTTT.